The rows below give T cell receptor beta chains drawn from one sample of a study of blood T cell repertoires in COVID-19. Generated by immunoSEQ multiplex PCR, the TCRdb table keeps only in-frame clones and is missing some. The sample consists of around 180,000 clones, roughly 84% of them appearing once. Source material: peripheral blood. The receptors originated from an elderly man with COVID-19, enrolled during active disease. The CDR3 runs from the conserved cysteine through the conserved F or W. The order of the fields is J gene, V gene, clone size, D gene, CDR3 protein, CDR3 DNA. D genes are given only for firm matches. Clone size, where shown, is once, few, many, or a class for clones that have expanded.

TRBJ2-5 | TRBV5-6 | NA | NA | CASSVASDSFETQYF | TGTGCCAGCAGCGTTGCTAGCGATTCTTTTGAGACCCAGTACTTC
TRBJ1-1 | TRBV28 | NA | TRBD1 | CASRMTGGTEAFF | TGTGCCAGCAGGATGACAGGGGGCACTGAAGCTTTCTTT
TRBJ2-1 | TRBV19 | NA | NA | CASSRRGQPYNEQFF | TGTGCCAGTAGTAGAAGGGGACAACCCTACAATGAGCAGTTCTTC
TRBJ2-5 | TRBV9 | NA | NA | CASSASRLQTQYF | TGTGCCAGCAGCGCTTCTAGACTGCAGACCCAGTACTTC
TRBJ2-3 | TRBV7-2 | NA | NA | CASSLGFARGDTQYF | TGTGCCAGCAGCTTAGGTTTTGCTAGGGGAGATACGCAGTATTTT
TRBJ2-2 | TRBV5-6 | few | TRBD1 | CASSRGGLSLTGELFF | TGTGCCAGCAGCCGAGGGGGCTTATCCCTCACCGGGGAGCTGTTTTTT
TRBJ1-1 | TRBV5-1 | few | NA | CASSPGDGNTEAFF | TGCGCCAGCAGTCCAGGGGATGGGAACACTGAAGCTTTCTTT
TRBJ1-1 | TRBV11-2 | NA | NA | CASSLERNTEAFF | TGTGCCAGCAGCTTAGAGCGGAACACTGAAGCTTTCTTT
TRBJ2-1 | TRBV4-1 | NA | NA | CASSQDEGVDFYNEQFF | TGCGCCAGCAGCCAAGATGAGGGGGTGGATTTCTACAATGAGCAGTTCTTC
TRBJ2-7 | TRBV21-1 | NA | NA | CASSSGRDTNYEQYF | TGTGCCAGCAGCAGCGGCCGGGACACGAACTACGAGCAGTACTTC
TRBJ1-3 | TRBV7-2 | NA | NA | CASSLLLPSSGNTIYF | TGTGCCAGCAGCTTACTCCTCCCCAGCTCTGGAAACACCATATATTTT
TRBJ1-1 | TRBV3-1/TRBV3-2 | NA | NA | CASSPPWGMNTEAFF | TGTGCCAGCAGCCCCCCTTGGGGCATGAACACTGAAGCTTTCTTT
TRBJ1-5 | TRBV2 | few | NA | CASSSTGYQPQHF | TGTGCCAGCAGCTCGACAGGTTATCAGCCCCAGCATTTT
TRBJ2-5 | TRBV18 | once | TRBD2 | CASSRGREETQYF | TGTGCCAGCTCAAGAGGGAGGGAAGAGACCCAGTACTTC
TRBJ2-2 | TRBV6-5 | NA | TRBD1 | CASTDRGRSGELFF | TGTGCCAGCACCGACAGGGGACGTTCCGGGGAGCTGTTTTTT
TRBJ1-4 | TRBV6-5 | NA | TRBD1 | CASRGTAREKLFF | TGTGCCAGCAGAGGGACAGCCAGGGAAAAACTGTTTTTT
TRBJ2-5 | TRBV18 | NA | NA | CASSPGGGWETQYF | TGTGCCAGCTCACCGGGGGGGGGCTGGGAGACCCAGTACTTC
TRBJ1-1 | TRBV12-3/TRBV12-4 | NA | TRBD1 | CASSRQGDTEAFF | TGTGCCAGCAGTCGACAGGGAGACACTGAAGCTTTCTTT
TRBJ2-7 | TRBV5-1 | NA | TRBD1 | CASSLFSPNRGQYEQYF | TGCGCCAGCAGCTTGTTTTCACCGAACAGGGGTCAATACGAGCAGTACTTC
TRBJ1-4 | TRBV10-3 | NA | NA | CAISDTIATNEKLFF | TGTGCCATCAGTGATACGATAGCAACTAATGAAAAACTGTTTTTT
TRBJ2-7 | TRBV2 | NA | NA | CASGQGYEQYF | TGTGCCAGCGGCCAGGGTTACGAGCAGTACTTC
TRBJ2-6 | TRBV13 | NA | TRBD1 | CASSLYDTTGTASSGANVLTF | TGTGCCAGCAGCTTATATGACACCACCGGGACAGCAAGCTCTGGGGCCAACGTCCTGACTTTC
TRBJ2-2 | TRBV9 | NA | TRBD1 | CASSVAGQGNTGELFF | TGTGCCAGCAGCGTAGCCGGACAGGGTAACACCGGGGAGCTGTTTTTT
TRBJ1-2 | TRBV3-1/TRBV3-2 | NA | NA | CASSQGRQAPSRNGYTF | TGTGCCAGCAGCCAAGGTCGTCAGGCCCCATCCCGGAATGGCTACACCTTC
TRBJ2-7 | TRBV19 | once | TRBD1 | CASSLGQVEAYEQYF | TGTGCCAGTAGCCTGGGACAGGTAGAAGCCTACGAGCAGTACTTC
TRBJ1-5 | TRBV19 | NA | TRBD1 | CASSARDRARNQPQHF | TGTGCCAGTAGTGCTCGGGACAGGGCACGGAATCAGCCCCAGCATTTT
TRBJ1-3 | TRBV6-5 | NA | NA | CASSSTGGSGNTIYF | TGTGCCAGCAGCTCGACGGGGGGTTCTGGAAACACCATATATTTT
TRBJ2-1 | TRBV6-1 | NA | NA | CASSEAPGMGQFF | TGTGCCAGCAGTGAAGCGCCAGGGATGGGACAGTTCTTC
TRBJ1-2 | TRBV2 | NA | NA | CASSDPGYGYTF | TGTGCCAGCAGTGATCCGGGGTATGGCTACACCTTC
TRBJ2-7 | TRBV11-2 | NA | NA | CASSLVPQWSYEQYF | TGTGCCAGCAGCTTAGTCCCCCAGTGGTCCTACGAGCAGTACTTC
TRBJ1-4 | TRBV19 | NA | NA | CASNRLNEKLFF | TGTGCCAGTAACAGGCTTAATGAAAAACTGTTTTTT
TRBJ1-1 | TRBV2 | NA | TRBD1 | CASTQTGGKTEAFF | TGTGCCAGCACTCAGACAGGGGGCAAAACTGAAGCTTTCTTT
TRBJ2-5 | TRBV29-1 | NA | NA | CSVEETWETQYF | TGCAGCGTTGAAGAGACATGGGAGACCCAGTACTTC
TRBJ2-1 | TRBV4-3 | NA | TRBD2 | CASSQDSRASGYNEQFF | TGCGCCAGCAGCCAAGATTCCAGGGCTAGCGGTTACAATGAGCAGTTCTTC
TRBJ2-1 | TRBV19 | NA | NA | CASSLPNSHYNEQFF | TGTGCCAGTAGTCTCCCCAACTCGCACTACAATGAGCAGTTCTTC
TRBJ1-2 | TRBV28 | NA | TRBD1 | CASRGTGGEYGYTF | TGTGCCAGCAGGGGGACAGGGGGAGAGTATGGCTACACCTTC
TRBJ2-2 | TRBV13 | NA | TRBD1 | CASSLEGGNTGELFF | TGTGCCAGCAGCTTAGAAGGGGGCAACACCGGGGAGCTGTTTTTT
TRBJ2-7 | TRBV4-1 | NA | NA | CASSQDQGANGQYF | TGCGCCAGCAGCCAAGATCAGGGTGCAAACGGGCAGTACTTC
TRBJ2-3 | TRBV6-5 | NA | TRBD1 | CASFGTGRTDTQYF | TGTGCCAGCTTTGGGACAGGGAGGACAGATACGCAGTATTTT
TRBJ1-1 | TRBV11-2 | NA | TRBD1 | CASSATGGREAFF | TGTGCCAGCAGCGCGACAGGGGGTCGTGAAGCTTTCTTT
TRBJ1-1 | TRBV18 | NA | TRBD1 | CASSPARGDEGMNEAFF | TGTGCCAGCTCACCAGCCAGGGGGGATGAGGGGATGAATGAAGCTTTCTTT
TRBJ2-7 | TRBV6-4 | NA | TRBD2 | CASSDAGLANLYEQYF | TGTGCCAGCAGTGACGCCGGACTAGCGAACCTCTACGAGCAGTACTTC